This paragraph reports one TCR beta chain. The entry originates in a study of control samples from healthy donors and cancer patients. V trimming: 0 bases; J trimming: 1 base; junction bases outside the gene matches: 5. This CDR3 has 17 amino acids. Per the germline V gene, CDR1 is SGHNT and CDR2 is YYREEE (reference sequence). TCRdb's copy holds only in-frame clones and misses some; the assay was immunoSEQ multiplex PCR. The profile shows more than 95,000 clones, 80% to 90% of them singletons. The sequenced sample was PBMCs. V is TRBV5-4 and J is TRBJ2-2; 8 bases fit TRBD2. The receptor comes from a woman between 45 and 60 years old with colorectal cancer. DNA of the CDR3: TGTGCCAGCAGCTTGGGTCTTAGCGGGGAGAACACCGGGGAGCTGTTTTTT. As protein: CASSLGLSGENTGELFF.